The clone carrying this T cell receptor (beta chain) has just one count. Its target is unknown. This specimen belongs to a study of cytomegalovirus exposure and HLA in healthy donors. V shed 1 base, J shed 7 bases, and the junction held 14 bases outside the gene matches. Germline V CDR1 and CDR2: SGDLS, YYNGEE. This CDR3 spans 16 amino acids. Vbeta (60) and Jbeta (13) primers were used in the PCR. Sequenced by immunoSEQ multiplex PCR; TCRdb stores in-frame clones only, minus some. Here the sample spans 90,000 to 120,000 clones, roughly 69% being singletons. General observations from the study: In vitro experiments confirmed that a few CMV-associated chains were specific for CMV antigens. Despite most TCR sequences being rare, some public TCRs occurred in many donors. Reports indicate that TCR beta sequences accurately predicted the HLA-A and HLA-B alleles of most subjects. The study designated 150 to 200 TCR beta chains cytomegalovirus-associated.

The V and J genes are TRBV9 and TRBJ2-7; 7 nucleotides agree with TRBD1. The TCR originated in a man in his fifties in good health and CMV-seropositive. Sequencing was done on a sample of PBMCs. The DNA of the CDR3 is TGTGCCAGCAGCGTAAGGGCGACAGGGAACATCGGGGAGCAGTACTTC. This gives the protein CASSVRATGNIGEQYF.